The 5 T cell receptor beta chains given below trace back to one sample, sequenced in a study of shared clonotypes between healthy human individuals. Profiling relied on immunoSEQ multiplex PCR, and the TCRdb table lists in-frame clones only, not all of them. This sample yields about 2.5 million clones, of which around 90% are seen a single time; 0.37% belongs to the top ten. Sequences were obtained from naive CD4+ T cells from PBMCs. The subset is: CD45RA+ positively selected. These receptors all come from a man aged 18-30 years in good health. Some clones in this sample may be carry-over from other donors' samples.

V and J are TRBV5-6 and TRBJ1-2; possible D gene TRBD1, 6 bases. CDR3 length: 14 amino acids. The germline V gene has CDR1 SGHDT and CDR2 YYEEEE. Trimming cost V 5 bases and J 4 bases, with 15 bases left between them. The CDR3 is CASSPGVWGYGYTF. CDR3 DNA sequence: TGTGCCAGCAGTCCAGGGGTTTGGGGCTATGGCTACACCTTC.

The rearrangement joins TRBV6-4 to TRBJ1-2, with D hard to call. This CDR3 spans 13 amino acids. In germline, CDR1 is MRHNA, CDR2 SNTAGT. Trimming pared 5 bases from V and 2 bases from J, leaving 9 bases between. The CDR3 DNA is TGTGCCAGCAGTAAAGGGAGGAACTATGGCTACACCTTC. This encodes CASSKGRNYGYTF.

The V call is TRBV28, the J call TRBJ2-2, with a weak D call TRBD1 (6 bases). Trimming left V 7 bases short and J 1 base short, with 13 bases between. Germline values: CDR1 MDHEN, CDR2 SYDVKM. The CDR3 length is 15 residues. The CDR3 sequence is CASITGWGNTGELFF. The CDR3 coding sequence is TGTGCCAGCATCACAGGGTGGGGGAACACCGGGGAGCTGTTTTTT. The whole variable domain, remainder taken from reference TRBV28 and TRBJ2-2, is DVKVTQSSRYLVKRTGEKVFLECVQDMDHENMFWYRQDPGLGLRLIYFSYDVKMKEKGDIPEGYSVSREKKERFSLILESASTNQTSMYLCASITGWGNTGELFFGEGSRLTVL.

DNA of the CDR3: TGTGCCTGGAGTCGCAGGTACAATGAGCAGTTCTTC. Translation: CAWSRRYNEQFF. This sequence joins TRBV30 and TRBJ2-1; D call uncertain. The CDR3 is 12 residues long. The germline gives CDR1 GTSNPN, CDR2 SVGIG (reference sequence). V was clipped by 2 bases and J by 4 bases, with 6 bases between them.

This rearrangement joins TRBV19 to TRBJ1-5, with a weak D call TRBD1 (5 bases). The CDR3 sequence is 13 residues long. Germline CDR1 is LNHDA and CDR2 is SQIVND (reference sequence). The germline V and J ends were trimmed by 10 bases and 3 bases, with 13 bases remaining between them. The CDR3 nucleotides are TGTGCCACTCTGCGGGGCTTCAATCAGCCCCAGCATTTT. Translation: CATLRGFNQPQHF. Full variable domain (remainder filled in from reference TRBV19 and TRBJ1-5): DGGITQSPKYLFRKEGQNVTLSCEQNLNHDAMYWYRQDPGQGLRLIYYSQIVNDFQKGDIAEGYSVSREKKESFPLTVTSAQKNPTAFYLCATLRGFNQPQHFGDGTRLSIL.